These 8 T cell receptor beta chains originate from one sample sequenced in a study of T cells in Graves' hyperthyroidism and ophthalmopathy. TCR beta CDR3 sequences were amplified from RNA transcripts. The primer set for the first-round RT-PCR of the TCR CDR3 was HTBI. TCRdb itself ran the multiplex PCR reads through MiXCR, one entry per CDR3 protein. This repertoire shows some 98,000 distinct CDR3 sequences, about 40% found once; its top ten account for roughly 10%. Source material: peripheral blood or thyroid tissue (not recorded which). The receptors here all came from a woman in her thirties with Graves' hyperthyroidism.

The chain employs TRBV27 and TRBJ1-6; D unresolved. CDR3 length: 13 residues. The germline V gene has CDR1 MNHEY and CDR2 SMNVEV (reference sequence). V was shortened by 3 bases and J by 7 bases, with 7 bases between the two germline ends. The CDR3 is CASSFPGNSPLHF. The DNA for the CDR3 is TGTGCCAGCAGTTTTCCGGGGAATTCACCCCTCCACTTT.

Ten or more counts support this clonotype. V usage is TRBV28 and J usage is TRBJ2-7; unclear D gene. Germline CDR1 MDHEN, CDR2 SYDVKM. V was pared by 6 bases and J by 3 bases, with 6 bases between. The CDR3 runs to 11 residues. Here the CDR3 reads CASRDHYEQYF. The CDR3 nucleotides read TGTGCCAGCAGAGACCACTACGAGCAGTACTTC.

This clonotype showed up many times. The chain couples TRBV5-4 to TRBJ1-3, with D uncertain. Germline CDR1 is SGHNT and CDR2 is YYREEE (reference sequence). The CDR3 spans 15 residues. V dropped 0 bases and J dropped 4 bases, with 11 bases sitting between them. The CDR3 loop is CASSLGQARGNTIYF. The CDR3 nucleotides read TGTGCCAGCAGCTTGGGGCAGGCTCGAGGAAACACCATATATTTT.

The rearrangement joins TRBV7-8 to TRBJ1-5; tentatively, D is TRBD1 (5 bases). V shed 5 bases and J shed 2 bases, with 10 bases lying between them. Germline loops: CDR1 SGHVS, CDR2 FQNEAQ. The CDR3 sequence is 14 residues long. The CDR3 sequence is CASSTSRGNQPQHF. The CDR3 nucleotides read TGTGCCAGCAGCACAAGCAGGGGCAATCAGCCCCAGCATTTT.

In its sample, this clonotype was seen many times. The chain is built from TRBV27 and TRBJ1-1, with unresolved D. This CDR3 contains 11 residues. Germline V gene lookup returns CDR1 MNHEY and CDR2 SMNVEV (reference sequence). V dropped 7 bases and J dropped 7 bases, with 10 bases sitting between them. CDR3 protein: CASMGQVEAFF. The CDR3 nucleotides are TGTGCCAGCATGGGCCAGGTTGAAGCTTTCTTT.

This clonotype was seen ten or more times. The chain employs TRBV7-9 and TRBJ1-2; D not certain. V lost 5 bases and J 5 bases, leaving 18 bases between the germline ends. Germline CDR1 is SEHNR and CDR2 is FQNEAQ (reference sequence). This CDR3 has 15 amino acids. Here the CDR3 DNA reads TGTGCCAGCAGCCCACCCCAGGATACTTATTATGGCTACACCTTC. It yields the protein CASSPPQDTYYGYTF.

The chain carries TRBV20-1 and TRBJ2-7; the match to TRBD2 covers 14 bases. The ends lost 4 bases at V and 3 bases at J; junction bases unmatched: 8. This CDR3 has 16 amino acids. The germline gives CDR1 DFQATT, CDR2 SNEGSKA (reference sequence). Here the CDR3 reads CSANAGLAGAFYEQYF. CDR3 sequence (DNA): TGCAGTGCTAATGCGGGACTAGCGGGAGCGTTCTACGAGCAGTACTTC.

This clonotype was seen at least ten times. The V and J genes are TRBV28 and TRBJ1-5; D uncertain. This CDR3 is 13 amino acids long. In germline, CDR1 is MDHEN, CDR2 SYDVKM. V was cut by 4 bases and J by 6 bases, with 10 bases left in between. CDR3 nucleotide sequence: TGTGCCAGCAGTTCCGGACCTCGTCAGCCCCAGCATTTT. This encodes CASSSGPRQPQHF.